Listed below are T cell receptor beta chains from one sample, sequenced in a study of cytomegalovirus exposure and HLA in healthy donors. Clones were read by immunoSEQ multiplex PCR, and TCRdb kept only the in-frame ones, dropping some. The profile covers tens of thousands of clones, with 60% to 80% appearing a single time and 7.2% taken by the ten largest. Sequenced input: PBMCs. All receptors derive from a woman between 35 and 50 years old in good health and CMV-seronegative. Each CDR3 is given without its conserved first and last residue.

v_gene | CDR3aa
TRBV19 | ASSVTGNTEAF
TRBV2 | ASRPSREGRETQY
TRBV5-5 | ASSTSSLAGQETQY
TRBV30 | AWSGDRAAGQPQH
TRBV27 | ASSTPGQGPYEQY
TRBV29-1 | SVEYMMNTEAF
TRBV5-1 | ASSLASLKETQY
TRBV7-2 | ASSSTGGRAEAF
TRBV29-1 | SVGTGEGGTEAF
TRBV29-1 | SVVTGTAINQPQH
TRBV7-9 | ASSKGAGVGGSPLH
TRBV6-1 | ASSGLAGKISGEQY
TRBV29-1 | SVWSGNTIY
TRBV11-1 | ASSYGQGGETQY
TRBV25-1 | ASSSHGGAPSYEQY
TRBV6-1 | ASSAGVGLSNQPQH